This T cell receptor beta chain was identified in a study of CD8 T cells in Susac syndrome. The study's findings and limits: A relatively small number of individuals underwent TCR sequencing and HLA analysis.

RNA totalling roughly 0.45 to 1 ug underwent reverse transcription with random hexamers. TCRdb reprocessed the immunoSEQ multiplex PCR reads via MiXCR and lists one record per CDR3 protein. The sample yields 180,000 or so distinct CDR3 sequences, approximately 95% seen once. CDR3 length equals 15 residues. From germline, CDR1 is GTSNPN and CDR2 SVGIG (reference sequence). Trimming at V came to 1 base and at J to 6 bases, leaving 6 bases not matched to a gene. Comment on this clonotype: The antigen remains undetermined.

CD8+ and CD4+ T cells from blood underwent TCR beta sequencing, which was carried out in a high-throughput format. It was negative isolation that provided the CD8+ and CD4+ T cells, whereas TEMRA cells were enriched by FACS. The receptor's source is a human donor in good health. The J gene is TRBJ2-1, the V gene TRBV30; TRBD2 matches at 10 bases. Sequenced: CD4+ T cells from PBMCs. CDR3 nucleotide sequence: TGTGCCTGGAGTGGAGCTAGCGGGAGACTCAATGAGCAGTTCTTC. Translating it yields CAWSGASGRLNEQFF.